These T cell receptor beta chains were read from a single sample in a study of T cell responses to AZD1222 COVID-19 vaccine. Profiled with immunoSEQ multiplex PCR; TCRdb holds only in-frame clones, not every one. The sample includes fewer than 120,000 clones, around 92% of them seen just once. The source material was peripheral blood, sampled on day 0 of AZD1222 vaccination. Every receptor here comes from an adult in good health. Each CDR3 is given with its conserved first and last residue. The order of the fields is V gene, J gene, CDR3 protein.

v_gene: TRBV27
j_gene: TRBJ1-5
CDR3aa: CASSLDLNRPQHF

v_gene: TRBV28
j_gene: TRBJ1-2
CDR3aa: CASTLPHGQGSGYTF

v_gene: TRBV5-1
j_gene: TRBJ2-2
CDR3aa: CASSLPVGGGDTGELFF

v_gene: TRBV3-1/TRBV3-2
j_gene: TRBJ1-1
CDR3aa: CASSQDVPRPNTEAFF

v_gene: TRBV30
j_gene: TRBJ1-2
CDR3aa: CACPRSNYGYTF

v_gene: TRBV28
j_gene: TRBJ2-7
CDR3aa: CASSFLGNDEQYF

v_gene: TRBV7-6
j_gene: TRBJ2-3
CDR3aa: CASSLGGAQGTQYF

v_gene: TRBV6-1
j_gene: TRBJ2-1
CDR3aa: CASSEFWKGNEQFF

v_gene: TRBV2
j_gene: TRBJ1-6
CDR3aa: CASSEGTGRNSPLHF

v_gene: TRBV30
j_gene: TRBJ1-5
CDR3aa: CAWRDGYNQPQHF

v_gene: TRBV11-3
j_gene: TRBJ2-2
CDR3aa: CASGTGFTGELFF

v_gene: TRBV3-1/TRBV3-2
j_gene: TRBJ2-2
CDR3aa: CASSQNPRGELFF

v_gene: TRBV7-9
j_gene: TRBJ1-2
CDR3aa: CASSPTGFNYGYTF

v_gene: TRBV5-1
j_gene: TRBJ2-7
CDR3aa: CASSLPGASEGEQYF

v_gene: TRBV28
j_gene: TRBJ1-2
CDR3aa: CASIGGSLGGGYTF

v_gene: TRBV6-5
j_gene: TRBJ2-7
CDR3aa: CASSYGVEQYF

v_gene: TRBV9
j_gene: TRBJ2-5
CDR3aa: CASSQGGWETQYF

v_gene: TRBV9
j_gene: TRBJ1-3
CDR3aa: CASSPDTLPGNTIYF

v_gene: TRBV5-5
j_gene: TRBJ2-7
CDR3aa: CASSRSPPPVSSYEQYF

v_gene: TRBV19
j_gene: TRBJ2-6
CDR3aa: CASSIQSARASGANVLTF

v_gene: TRBV4-1
j_gene: TRBJ2-7
CDR3aa: CASSQRQGLSYEQYF

v_gene: TRBV19
j_gene: TRBJ1-5
CDR3aa: CASSIGGGSNQPQHF

v_gene: TRBV3-1/TRBV3-2
j_gene: TRBJ2-4
CDR3aa: CASSQLAGGQNIQYF

v_gene: TRBV10-1
j_gene: TRBJ2-7
CDR3aa: CASSDSEGRQYF

v_gene: TRBV3-1/TRBV3-2
j_gene: TRBJ1-2
CDR3aa: CASSQGGVYGYTF

v_gene: TRBV5-4
j_gene: TRBJ2-1
CDR3aa: CASSLVTDKQFF

v_gene: TRBV5-4
j_gene: TRBJ1-1
CDR3aa: CASVSGPEAFF

v_gene: TRBV2
j_gene: TRBJ1-5
CDR3aa: CASNEGALGNQPQHF

v_gene: TRBV9
j_gene: TRBJ2-3
CDR3aa: CASSVDYGDTQYF

v_gene: TRBV7-9
j_gene: TRBJ2-7
CDR3aa: CASSSTGEGYEQYF

v_gene: TRBV28
j_gene: TRBJ2-2
CDR3aa: CASSFPGTGGHGELFF

v_gene: TRBV18
j_gene: TRBJ1-3
CDR3aa: CASSPGADGNTIYF

v_gene: TRBV7-9
j_gene: TRBJ1-5
CDR3aa: CASSSDGQGNQPQHF

v_gene: TRBV5-1
j_gene: TRBJ2-7
CDR3aa: CASSLQERSGSRQYF

v_gene: TRBV11-3
j_gene: TRBJ1-4
CDR3aa: CASSLDQGSEKLFF

v_gene: TRBV6-5
j_gene: TRBJ1-5
CDR3aa: CASSSDRDQPQHF

v_gene: TRBV6-5
j_gene: TRBJ1-2
CDR3aa: CASSYSGGEIYGYTF

v_gene: TRBV18
j_gene: TRBJ2-5
CDR3aa: CASSPPTDRGYQETQYF

v_gene: TRBV4-1
j_gene: TRBJ1-2
CDR3aa: CASSQSGYGYTF

v_gene: TRBV7-9
j_gene: TRBJ1-5
CDR3aa: CASSYGGGDSNQPQHF

v_gene: TRBV29-1
j_gene: TRBJ2-7
CDR3aa: CSIRTGGDYEQYF

v_gene: TRBV3-1/TRBV3-2
j_gene: TRBJ2-3
CDR3aa: CASSQEIAGGPGSQYF

v_gene: TRBV19
j_gene: TRBJ1-5
CDR3aa: CASSPRLWTNQPQHF

v_gene: TRBV6-5
j_gene: TRBJ1-4
CDR3aa: CASSYSSTVGEKLFF

v_gene: TRBV4-1
j_gene: TRBJ1-4
CDR3aa: CASSQGARGNEKLFF

v_gene: TRBV3-1/TRBV3-2
j_gene: TRBJ1-2
CDR3aa: CASSHGQGYGYTF

v_gene: TRBV28
j_gene: TRBJ1-5
CDR3aa: CASNLGGQPQHF

v_gene: TRBV28
j_gene: TRBJ1-2
CDR3aa: CASSLSGTGVLSYGYTF

v_gene: TRBV19
j_gene: TRBJ1-5
CDR3aa: CASSSERGQPQHF

v_gene: TRBV15
j_gene: TRBJ2-3
CDR3aa: CATRPGTGHTDTQYF

v_gene: TRBV6-5
j_gene: TRBJ2-3
CDR3aa: CASMRGGPDTQYF

v_gene: TRBV10-2
j_gene: TRBJ1-2
CDR3aa: CASSDTPNYGYTF

v_gene: TRBV2
j_gene: TRBJ1-6
CDR3aa: CATTGGVWSPLHF

v_gene: TRBV19
j_gene: TRBJ2-3
CDR3aa: CASTPGPPRPDTQYF

v_gene: TRBV29-1
j_gene: TRBJ2-3
CDR3aa: CSVVGQPGRDTQYF

v_gene: TRBV7-9
j_gene: TRBJ2-7
CDR3aa: CASSSSSGALVETYEQYF

v_gene: TRBV5-6
j_gene: TRBJ2-2
CDR3aa: CASSLGRSGELFF

v_gene: TRBV7-2
j_gene: TRBJ1-1
CDR3aa: CASSLGTGLGTEAFF